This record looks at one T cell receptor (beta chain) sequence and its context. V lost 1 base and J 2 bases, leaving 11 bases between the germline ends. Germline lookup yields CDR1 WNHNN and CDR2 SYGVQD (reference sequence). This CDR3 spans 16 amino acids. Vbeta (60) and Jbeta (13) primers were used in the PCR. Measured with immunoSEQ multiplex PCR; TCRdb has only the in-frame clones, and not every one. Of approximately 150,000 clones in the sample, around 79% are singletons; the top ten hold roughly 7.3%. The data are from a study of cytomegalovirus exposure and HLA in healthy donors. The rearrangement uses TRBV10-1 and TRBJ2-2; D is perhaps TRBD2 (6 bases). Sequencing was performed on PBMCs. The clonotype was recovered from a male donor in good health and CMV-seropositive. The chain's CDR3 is CASSEYAGGNTGELFF. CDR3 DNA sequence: TGCGCCAGCAGTGAGTACGCCGGGGGTAACACCGGGGAGCTGTTTTTT.